This section outlines one TCR beta chain sequence together with its context. The assay was immunoSEQ multiplex PCR, and TCRdb's table has in-frame clones only and misses some. This repertoire shows 55,000 to 95,000 clones, roughly 76% found once; its top ten account for approximately 22%. The data are from a study of blood T cell repertoires in COVID-19. The CDR3 runs 15 residues. The germline CDR1 and CDR2 sequences are MNHNS and SASEGT. The V segment lost 2 bases and the J segment 6 bases; nucleotides outside the gene matches: 8. The rearrangement joins TRBV6-1 to TRBJ2-7; 9 nucleotides align to TRBD2. The sequence was obtained from a woman in her seventies with acute or convalescent COVID-19. Source material: peripheral blood. In DNA form, the CDR3 reads TGTGCCAGCAGTGAACAGGGACTAGCTCCCCTCGAGCAGTACTTC. Translating gives CASSEQGLAPLEQYF.